This T cell receptor (beta chain) emerged from a study of CD8 T cells in ankylosing spondylitis. Trimming pared 3 bases from V and 2 bases from J, leaving 17 bases between. CDR3 length equals 15 residues. Germline lookup yields CDR1 DFQATT and CDR2 SNEGSKA (reference sequence). The table lists this clonotype with many counts. TCRdb fed the 5' RACE reads into MiXCR, producing one record per CDR3 protein. The sample carries 200,000 to 250,000 distinct CDR3 sequences, 10% to 13% recorded once. The chain uses TRBV20-1 and TRBJ2-7; no clear D gene. Sequencing was done on a sample of blood, either unsorted or a sorted T cell fraction (not recorded which). This TCR came from a male donor with ankylosing spondylitis or in good health (not recorded which). CDR3 nucleotide sequence: TGCAGTGCTAGTTCTACCATCGGGTCTACCTACGAGCAGTACTTC. It is translated as CSASSTIGSTYEQYF.